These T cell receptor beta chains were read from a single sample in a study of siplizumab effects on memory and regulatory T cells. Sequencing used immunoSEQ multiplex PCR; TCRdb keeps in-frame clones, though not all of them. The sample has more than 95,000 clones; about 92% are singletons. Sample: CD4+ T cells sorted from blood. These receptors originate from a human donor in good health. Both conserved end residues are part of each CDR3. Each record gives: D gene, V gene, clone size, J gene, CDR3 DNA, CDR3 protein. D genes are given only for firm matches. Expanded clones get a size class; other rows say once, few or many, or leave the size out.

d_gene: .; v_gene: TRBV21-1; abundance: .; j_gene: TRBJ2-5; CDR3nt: TGTGCCAGCAGCAAAGAGGTGGGACAGGGGGGTCCAGAGACCCAGTACTTC; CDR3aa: CASSKEVGQGGPETQYF
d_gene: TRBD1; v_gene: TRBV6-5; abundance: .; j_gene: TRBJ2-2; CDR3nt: TGTGCCAGCAGCTCAGGGGGCGAGGCCGGGGAGCTGTTTTTT; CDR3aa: CASSSGGEAGELFF
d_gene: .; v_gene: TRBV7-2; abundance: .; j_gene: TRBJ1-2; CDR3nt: TGTGCCAGCAGCTTGGGGGACGTTAGGGATGAGTATGGCTACACCTTC; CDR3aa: CASSLGDVRDEYGYTF
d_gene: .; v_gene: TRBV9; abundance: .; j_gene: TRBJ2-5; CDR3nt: TGTGCCAGCGCCCCGAGCGTCAAAGAGACCCAGTACTTC; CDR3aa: CASAPSVKETQYF
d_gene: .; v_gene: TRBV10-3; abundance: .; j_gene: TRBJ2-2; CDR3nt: TGTGCCATCAGTGAGTCAACGGGGATAAACACCGGGGAGCTGTTTTTT; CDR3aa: CAISESTGINTGELFF
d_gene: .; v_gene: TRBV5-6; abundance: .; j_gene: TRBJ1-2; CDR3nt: TGTGCCAGCAGCTTGACAGCTAACTATGGCTACACCTTC; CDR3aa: CASSLTANYGYTF
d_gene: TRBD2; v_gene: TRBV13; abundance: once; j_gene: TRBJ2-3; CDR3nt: TGTGCCAGCAGCTTATTACTTCCCCGACTAGCGGGAGGGTCGGGCACAGATACGCAGTATTTT; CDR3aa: CASSLLLPRLAGGSGTDTQYF
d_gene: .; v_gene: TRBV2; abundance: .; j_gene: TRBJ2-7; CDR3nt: TGTGCCAGCAGCTCGGACAGCTACGAGCAGTACTTC; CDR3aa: CASSSDSYEQYF
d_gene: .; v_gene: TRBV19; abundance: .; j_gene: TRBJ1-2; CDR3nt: TGTGCCAGTAGTATAGCCAGCTATGGCTACACCTTC; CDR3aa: CASSIASYGYTF
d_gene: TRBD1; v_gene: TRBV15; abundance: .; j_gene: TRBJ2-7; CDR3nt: TGTGCCACCAGCAGGGGGACAGGTCGACTCTACGAGCAGTACTTC; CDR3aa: CATSRGTGRLYEQYF
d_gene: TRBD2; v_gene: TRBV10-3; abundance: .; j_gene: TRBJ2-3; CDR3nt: TGTGCCATCAGTGAGACGACTAGCGGGGGGCACACAGATACGCAGTATTTT; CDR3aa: CAISETTSGGHTDTQYF
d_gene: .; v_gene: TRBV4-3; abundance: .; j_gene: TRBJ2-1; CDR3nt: TGCGCCAGCAGCCAAGAGGTGTTCGCCAATGAGCAGTTCTTC; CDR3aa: CASSQEVFANEQFF
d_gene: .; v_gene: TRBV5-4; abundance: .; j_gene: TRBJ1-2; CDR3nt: TGTGCCAGCCGGGATTATGGGGGTGGCTACACCTTC; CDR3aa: CASRDYGGGYTF
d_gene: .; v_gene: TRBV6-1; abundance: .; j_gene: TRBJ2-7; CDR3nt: TGTGCCAGCAGTGAAGTCGTCCTAGCCTACGAGCAGTACTTC; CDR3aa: CASSEVVLAYEQYF
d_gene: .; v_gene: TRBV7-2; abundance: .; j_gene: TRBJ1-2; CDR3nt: TGTGCCAGCAGCTACCAAAGGGGCTCGACCTATGGCTACACCTTC; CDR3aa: CASSYQRGSTYGYTF
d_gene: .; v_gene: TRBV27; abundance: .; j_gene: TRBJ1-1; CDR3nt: TGTGCCAGCGCCCGGGGGCCCACTGAAGCTTTCTTT; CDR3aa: CASARGPTEAFF
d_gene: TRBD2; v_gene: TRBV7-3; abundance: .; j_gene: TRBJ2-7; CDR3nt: TGTGCCAGCAGCTTAAGTTCTAGCGGGAGTATCTCCTACGAGCAGTACTTC; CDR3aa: CASSLSSSGSISYEQYF
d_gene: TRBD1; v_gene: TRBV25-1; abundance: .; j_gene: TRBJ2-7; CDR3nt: TGTGCCAGCAGTGGGACAGGGGGCTACGAGCAGTACTTC; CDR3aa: CASSGTGGYEQYF
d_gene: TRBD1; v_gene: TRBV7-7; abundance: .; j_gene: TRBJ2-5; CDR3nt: TGTGCTAGCAGCCCGCGGACAGGGACGGGGGAGACCCAGTACTTC; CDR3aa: CASSPRTGTGETQYF
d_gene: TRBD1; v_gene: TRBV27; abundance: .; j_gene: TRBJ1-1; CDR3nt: TGTGCCAGCAGCTGGGGGACAGAGAACACTGAAGCTTTCTTT; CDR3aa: CASSWGTENTEAFF
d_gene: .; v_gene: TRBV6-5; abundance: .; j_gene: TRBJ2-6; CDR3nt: TGTGCCAGTCTAGGGAACTCTGGGGCCAACGTCCTGACTTTC; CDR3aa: CASLGNSGANVLTF
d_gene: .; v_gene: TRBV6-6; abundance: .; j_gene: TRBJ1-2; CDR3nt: TGTGCCAGCAGTTTAGGGAACTATGGCTACACCTTC; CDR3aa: CASSLGNYGYTF
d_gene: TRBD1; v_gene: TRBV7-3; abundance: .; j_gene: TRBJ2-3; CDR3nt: TGTGCCAGCAGCGAAAGACAGGGACCAGATACGCAGTATTTT; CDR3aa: CASSERQGPDTQYF
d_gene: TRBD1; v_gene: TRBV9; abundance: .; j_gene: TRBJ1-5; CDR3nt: TGTGCCAGCAGCGCGGGACAGGGACAGCCCCAGCATTTT; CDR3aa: CASSAGQGQPQHF
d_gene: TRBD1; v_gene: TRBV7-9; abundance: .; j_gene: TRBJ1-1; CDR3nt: TGTGCCAGCAGCCTACCCGTCCGGACAGGAGAAATGAACACTGAAGCTTTCTTT; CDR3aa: CASSLPVRTGEMNTEAFF
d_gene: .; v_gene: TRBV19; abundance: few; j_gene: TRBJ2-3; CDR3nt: TGTGCCAGTAGTATTGGGGATACGCAGTATTTT; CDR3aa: CASSIGDTQYF
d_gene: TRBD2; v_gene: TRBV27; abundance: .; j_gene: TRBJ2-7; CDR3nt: TGTGCCAGCAGTTTATGGTTCCCGGAGCTAGCGGGTACCTCCTACGAGCAGTACTTC; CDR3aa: CASSLWFPELAGTSYEQYF
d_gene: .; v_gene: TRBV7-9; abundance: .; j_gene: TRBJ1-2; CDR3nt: TGTGCCAGCAGCTTAGGCGGGGGCTTAGGCTATGGCTACACCTTC; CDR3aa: CASSLGGGLGYGYTF
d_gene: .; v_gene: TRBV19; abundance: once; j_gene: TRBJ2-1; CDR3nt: TGTGCCAGTAGTATCGGGGGGCGCATAAATGAGCAGTTCTTC; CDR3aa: CASSIGGRINEQFF
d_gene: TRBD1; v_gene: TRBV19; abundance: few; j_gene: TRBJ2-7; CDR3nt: TGTGCCACCTCAGGGGGTCTCTACGAGCAGTACTTC; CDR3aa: CATSGGLYEQYF
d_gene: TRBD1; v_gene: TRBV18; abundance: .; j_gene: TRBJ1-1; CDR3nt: TGTGCCAGCTATCTACAGGGGGATGGTACTGAAGCTTTCTTT; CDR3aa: CASYLQGDGTEAFF
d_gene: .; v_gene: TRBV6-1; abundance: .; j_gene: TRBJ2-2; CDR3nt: TGTGCCAGGGGAGGGACAGAGAACACCGGGGAGCTGTTTTTT; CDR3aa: CARGGTENTGELFF
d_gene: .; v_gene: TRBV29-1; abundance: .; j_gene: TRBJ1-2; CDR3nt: TGCAGCGGGGGGACGGAGTATGGCTACACCTTC; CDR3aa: CSGGTEYGYTF
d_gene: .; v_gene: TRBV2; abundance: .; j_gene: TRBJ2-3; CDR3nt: TGTGCCAGCAGTTTGGCGCACGGGGCAGATACGCAGTATTTT; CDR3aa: CASSLAHGADTQYF
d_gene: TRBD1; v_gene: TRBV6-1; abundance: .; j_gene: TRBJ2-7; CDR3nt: TGTGCCAGCAGTGCCTCCGGGACAGCCTACGAGCAGTACTTC; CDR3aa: CASSASGTAYEQYF
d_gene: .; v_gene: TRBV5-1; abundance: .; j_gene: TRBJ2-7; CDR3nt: TGCGCCAGCAGCTTTTCAGGGGCCGAGCAGTACTTC; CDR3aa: CASSFSGAEQYF
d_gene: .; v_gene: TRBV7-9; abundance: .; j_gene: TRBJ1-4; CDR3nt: TGTGCCAGCAGCTTCCGCCGGGCAGTCACTAATGAAAAACTGTTTTTT; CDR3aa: CASSFRRAVTNEKLFF
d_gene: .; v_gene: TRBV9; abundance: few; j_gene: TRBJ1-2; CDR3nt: TGTGCCAGCAGCGTGGACCGCTATGGCTACACCTTC; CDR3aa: CASSVDRYGYTF
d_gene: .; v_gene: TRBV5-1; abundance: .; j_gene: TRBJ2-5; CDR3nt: TGCGCCAGCAGCCACGGGACCCAAGAGACCCAGTACTTC; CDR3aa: CASSHGTQETQYF
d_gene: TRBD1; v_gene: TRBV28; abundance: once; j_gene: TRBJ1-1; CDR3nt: TGTGCCAGCAGTTTACCGCCAGGGGGCGCATGGGTGAACACTGAAGCTTTCTTT; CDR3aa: CASSLPPGGAWVNTEAFF
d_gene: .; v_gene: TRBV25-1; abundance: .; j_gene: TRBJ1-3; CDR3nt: TGTGCCAGCAGTCTCGCGGGAATCTCTGGAAACACCATATATTTT; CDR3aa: CASSLAGISGNTIYF